The T cell receptor beta chain under discussion was sequenced for a study of PD-1 blockade in classical Hodgkin lymphoma. Data came from immunoSEQ multiplex PCR; TCRdb stores just in-frame clones and leaves some out. There are 70,000 or so clones in the sample; 85% to 95% occur only once, and about 2.6% lies in the top ten. The time point here: newly diagnosed, previously untreated cHL patient sample. V lost 5 bases, J lost 6 bases, and 21 bases lay in between. The CDR3 is 16 residues long. Looked up from germline, CDR1 is SEHNR and CDR2 is FQNEAQ (reference sequence). The rearrangement links TRBV7-9 to TRBJ2-3; D perhaps matches TRBD2 (6 bases). The receptor's source is a human donor with classical Hodgkin lymphoma. Sequencing was performed on peripheral blood mononuclear cells (PBMCs). The CDR3 nucleotides are TGTGCCAGCAGCCCCAGGAGGATGGGGGGTATGGATACGCAGTATTTT. Translating it yields CASSPRRMGGMDTQYF.